The entry below gives a single T cell receptor (beta chain) sequence along with its context. Its antigen is not known. This record belongs to a study of T cell responses to AZD1222 COVID-19 vaccine. Generated by immunoSEQ multiplex PCR, the TCRdb table keeps only in-frame clones and is missing some. Of 90,000 to 100,000 clones detected, roughly 86% appear once; the ten largest clones hold about 15%. This CDR3 has 12 amino acids. V was clipped by 10 bases and J by 2 bases, with 10 bases between them. The germline V gene has CDR1 WNHNN and CDR2 SYGVQD (reference sequence). Findings of the study overall: Among vaccine-associated CD4 TCRs, coverage spanned spike, with dominance at 160-218 and 743-854.

The TCR originated in an adult who received the AZD1222 COVID-19 vaccine. The chain links TRBV10-1 to TRBJ2-3; weak D call: TRBD1 (5 bases). The sequences come from peripheral blood, collected 28 days after the second AZD1222 dose. The CDR3 DNA sequence: TGCGCCAACCTAGGGGTCACAGATACGCAGTATTTT. Protein sequence: CANLGVTDTQYF.